This entry describes one TCR beta chain. The source of the sample is a study of CD8+CD57+ T cells in acquired aplastic anemia. TCR beta VDJ and CDR3 profiling used genomic DNA as template. A single record per CDR3 protein comes from TCRdb applying MiXCR to the reads. The sample yields about 210,000 distinct CDR3 sequences, over 60% seen once. V dropped 5 bases and J dropped 1; count of bases not matched to a gene: 5. The CDR3 length is 14 residues. CDR1 is SQVTM, CDR2 ANQGSEA, per germline. This rearrangement joins TRBV29-1 to TRBJ2-1; TRBD1 agrees at 7 bases. The sample comprised sorted CD4+, CD8+, or CD8+CD57+ T cells (not recorded which) from PBMCs. The sequence was obtained from a human donor in good health. CDR3 in amino acids: CSVQDRSSYNEQFF. The CDR3 DNA is TGCAGCGTTCAGGACAGGTCATCCTACAATGAGCAGTTCTTC.